Presented here are 2 T cell receptor beta chains from one specimen sequenced in a study of Ad26.COV2.S vaccination and SARS-CoV-2 variants. Described treatment: some 20 received Ad26.COV2.S at low or high dose, single or two shots; 5 received placebo; per-sample allocation not given. Material that was analyzed had been drawn on day 63 after the first vaccine or placebo injection. The repertoire was sequenced with immunoSEQ multiplex PCR; TCRdb's copy has only in-frame clones and lacks some. This sample carries some 400,000 clones, around 91% of them seen once, and the ten largest clones take about 2%. This sample comprised peripheral blood, obtained in a trial of Ad26.COV2.S vaccine versus placebo. These receptors were collected from a person aged 18-65 years who received the Ad26.COV2.S COVID-19 vaccine or a placebo.

The count of this clone is one. J is TRBJ1-2 and V is TRBV10-3; D perhaps matches TRBD1 (5 bases). The CDR3 runs to 14 residues. The V gene lost 5 bases and the J gene lost 1 base, with 11 bases spanning the gap. CDR1 ENHRY and CDR2 SYGVKD come from the germline V gene. CDR3 sequence reads: CAISPGHINYGYTF. The CDR3 nucleotides are TGTGCCATCAGTCCAGGACATATTAACTATGGCTACACCTTC.

This sequence joins TRBV2 and TRBJ2-3; weak D call: TRBD1 (6 bases). CDR1 and CDR2 from the germline V gene are SNHLY and FYNNEI. The CDR3 totals 15 residues. Trimming removed 3 bases from V and 2 bases from J, with 12 bases in between. CDR3 DNA sequence: TGTGCCAGCAGTGAGCCAGGGGCAATCACAGATACGCAGTATTTT. Protein sequence: CASSEPGAITDTQYF.